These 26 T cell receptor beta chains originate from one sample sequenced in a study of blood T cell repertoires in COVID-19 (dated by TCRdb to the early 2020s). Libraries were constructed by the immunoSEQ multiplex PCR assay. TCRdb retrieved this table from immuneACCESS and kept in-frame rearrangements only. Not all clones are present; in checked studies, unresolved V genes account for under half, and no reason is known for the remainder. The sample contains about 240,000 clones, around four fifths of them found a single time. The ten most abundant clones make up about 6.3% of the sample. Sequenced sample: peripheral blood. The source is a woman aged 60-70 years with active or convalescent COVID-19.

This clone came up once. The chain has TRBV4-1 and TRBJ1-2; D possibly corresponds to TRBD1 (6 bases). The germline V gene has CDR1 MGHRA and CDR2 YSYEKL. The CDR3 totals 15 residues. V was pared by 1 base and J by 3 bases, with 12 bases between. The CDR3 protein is CASSQGAGDHYGYTF. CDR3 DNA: TGCGCCAGCAGCCAAGGGGCAGGGGACCACTATGGCTACACCTTC.

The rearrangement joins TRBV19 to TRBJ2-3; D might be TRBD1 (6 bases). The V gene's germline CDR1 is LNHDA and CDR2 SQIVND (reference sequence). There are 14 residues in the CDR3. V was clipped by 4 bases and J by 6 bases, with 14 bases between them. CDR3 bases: TGTGCCAGTAGTAAGGCCAGGGGCTCCGATACGCAGTATTTT. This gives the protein CASSKARGSDTQYF.

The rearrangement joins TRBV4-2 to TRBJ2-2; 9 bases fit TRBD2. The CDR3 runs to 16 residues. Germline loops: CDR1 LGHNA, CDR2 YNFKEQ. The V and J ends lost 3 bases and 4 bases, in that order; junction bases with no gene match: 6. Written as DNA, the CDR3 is TGTGCCAGCAGCCACCTTAGCGGGGGCACCACCGGGGAGCTGTTTTTT. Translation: CASSHLSGGTTGELFF.

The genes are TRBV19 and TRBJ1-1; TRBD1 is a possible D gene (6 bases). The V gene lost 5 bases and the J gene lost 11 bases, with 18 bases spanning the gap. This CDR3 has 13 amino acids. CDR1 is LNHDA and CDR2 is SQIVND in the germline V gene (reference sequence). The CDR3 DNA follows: TGTGCCAGTAGTCTCCGACAGGACGGGGTCGCTTTCTTT. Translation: CASSLRQDGVAFF. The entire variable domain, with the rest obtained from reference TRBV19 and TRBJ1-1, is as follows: DGGITQSPKYLFRKEGQNVTLSCEQNLNHDAMYWYRQDPGQGLRLIYYSQIVNDFQKGDIAEGYSVSREKKESFPLTVTSAQKNPTAFYLCASSLRQDGVAFFGQGTRLTVV.

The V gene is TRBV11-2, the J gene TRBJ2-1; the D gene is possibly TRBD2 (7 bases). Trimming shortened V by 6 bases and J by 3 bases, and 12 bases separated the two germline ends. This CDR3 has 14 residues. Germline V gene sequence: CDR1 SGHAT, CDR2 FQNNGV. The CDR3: CASSGGGRYNEQFF. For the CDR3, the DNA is TGTGCCAGCAGTGGCGGGGGCCGCTACAATGAGCAGTTCTTC.

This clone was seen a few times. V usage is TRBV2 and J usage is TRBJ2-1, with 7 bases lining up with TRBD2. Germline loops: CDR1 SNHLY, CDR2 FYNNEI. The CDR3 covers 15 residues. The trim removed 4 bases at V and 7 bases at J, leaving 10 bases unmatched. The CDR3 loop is CASSGGRGSGNEQFF. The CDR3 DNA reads TGTGCCAGCAGTGGCGGGAGAGGGTCTGGAAATGAGCAGTTCTTC.

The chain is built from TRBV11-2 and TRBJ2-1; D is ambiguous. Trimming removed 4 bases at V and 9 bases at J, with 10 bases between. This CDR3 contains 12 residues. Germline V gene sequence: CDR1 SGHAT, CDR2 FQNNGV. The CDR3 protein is CASSSVFVEQFF. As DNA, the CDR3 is TGTGCCAGCAGCTCGGTTTTCGTTGAGCAGTTCTTC.

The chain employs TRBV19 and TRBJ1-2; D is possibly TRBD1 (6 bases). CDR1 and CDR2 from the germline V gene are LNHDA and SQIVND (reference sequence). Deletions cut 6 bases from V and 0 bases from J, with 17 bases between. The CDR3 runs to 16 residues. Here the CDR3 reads CASSQIRDTSNYGYTF. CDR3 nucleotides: TGTGCCAGTAGCCAAATCCGGGACACCTCTAACTATGGCTACACCTTC. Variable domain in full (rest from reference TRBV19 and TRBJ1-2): DGGITQSPKYLFRKEGQNVTLSCEQNLNHDAMYWYRQDPGQGLRLIYYSQIVNDFQKGDIAEGYSVSREKKESFPLTVTSAQKNPTAFYLCASSQIRDTSNYGYTFGSGTRLTVV.

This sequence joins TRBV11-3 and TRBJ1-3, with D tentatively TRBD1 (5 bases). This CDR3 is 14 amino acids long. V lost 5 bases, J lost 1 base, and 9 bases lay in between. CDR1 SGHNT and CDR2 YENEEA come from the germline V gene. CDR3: CASSQDTSGNTIYF. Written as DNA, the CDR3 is TGTGCCAGCAGCCAGGACACTTCTGGAAACACCATATATTTT.

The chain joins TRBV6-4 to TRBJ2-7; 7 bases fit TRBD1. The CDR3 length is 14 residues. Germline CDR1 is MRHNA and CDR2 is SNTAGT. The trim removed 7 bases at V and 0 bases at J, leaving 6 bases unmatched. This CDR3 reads CASTGQISSYEQYV. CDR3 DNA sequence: TGTGCCAGCACGGGACAGATTAGCTCCTACGAGCAGTACGTC.

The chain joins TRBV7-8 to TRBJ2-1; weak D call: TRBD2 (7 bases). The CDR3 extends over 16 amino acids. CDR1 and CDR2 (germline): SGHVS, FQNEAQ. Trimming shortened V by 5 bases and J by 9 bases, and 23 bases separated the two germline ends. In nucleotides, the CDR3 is TGTGCCAGCAGCACCGCTTTTGGGGGGGCAGTGGTTGAGCAGTTCTTC. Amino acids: CASSTAFGGAVVEQFF. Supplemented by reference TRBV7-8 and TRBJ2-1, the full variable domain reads GAGVSQSPRYKVAKRGQDVALRCDPISGHVSLFWYQQALGQGPEFLTYFQNEAQLDKSGLPSDRFFAERPEGSVSTLKIQRTQQEDSAVYLCASSTAFGGAVVEQFFGPGTRLTVL.

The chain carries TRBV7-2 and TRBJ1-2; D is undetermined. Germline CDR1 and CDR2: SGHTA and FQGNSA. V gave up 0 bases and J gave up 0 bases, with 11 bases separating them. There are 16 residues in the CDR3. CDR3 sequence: CASSLALPTPNYGYTF. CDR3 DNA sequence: TGTGCCAGCAGCTTAGCGTTACCGACACCTAACTATGGCTACACCTTC.

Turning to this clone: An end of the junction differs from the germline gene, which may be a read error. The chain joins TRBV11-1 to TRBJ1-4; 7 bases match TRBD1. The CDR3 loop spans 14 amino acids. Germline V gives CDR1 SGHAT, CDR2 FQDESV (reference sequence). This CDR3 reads CASRLGGSNEKLFF. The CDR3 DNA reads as TGTGCCAGCAGATTAGGGGGCTCGAATGAAAAACTGTTTTTT.

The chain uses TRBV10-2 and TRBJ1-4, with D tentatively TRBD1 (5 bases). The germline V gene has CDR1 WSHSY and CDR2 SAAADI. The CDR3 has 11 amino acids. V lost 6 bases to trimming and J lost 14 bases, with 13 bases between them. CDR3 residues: CASSKGQFLFF. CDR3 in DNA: TGCGCCAGCAGCAAAGGACAATTTCTGTTTTTT.

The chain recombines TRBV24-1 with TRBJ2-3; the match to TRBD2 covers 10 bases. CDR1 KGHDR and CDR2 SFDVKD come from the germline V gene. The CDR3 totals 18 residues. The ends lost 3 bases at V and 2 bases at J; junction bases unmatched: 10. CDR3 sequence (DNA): TGTGCCACCAGTGATCCTCGTTGGACTAGCGGTTTCACAGATACGCAGTATTTT. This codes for CATSDPRWTSGFTDTQYF.

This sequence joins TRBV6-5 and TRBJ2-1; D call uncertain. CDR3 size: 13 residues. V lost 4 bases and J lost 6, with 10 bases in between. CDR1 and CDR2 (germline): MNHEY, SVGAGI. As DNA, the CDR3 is TGTGCCAGCAGTTTAGAAGCTTTCAATGAGCAGTTCTTC. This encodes CASSLEAFNEQFF.

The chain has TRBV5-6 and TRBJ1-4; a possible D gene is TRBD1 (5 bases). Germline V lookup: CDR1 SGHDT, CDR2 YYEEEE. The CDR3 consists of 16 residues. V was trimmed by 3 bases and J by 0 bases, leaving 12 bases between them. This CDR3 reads CASSSLRQSTNEKLFF. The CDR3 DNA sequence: TGTGCCAGCAGCTCTCTCCGACAGTCAACTAATGAAAAACTGTTTTTT. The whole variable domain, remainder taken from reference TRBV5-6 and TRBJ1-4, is DAGVTQSPTHLIKTRGQQVTLRCSPKSGHDTVSWYQQALGQGPQFIFQYYEEEERQRGNFPDRFSGHQFPNYSSELNVNALLLGDSALYLCASSSLRQSTNEKLFFGSGTQLSVL.

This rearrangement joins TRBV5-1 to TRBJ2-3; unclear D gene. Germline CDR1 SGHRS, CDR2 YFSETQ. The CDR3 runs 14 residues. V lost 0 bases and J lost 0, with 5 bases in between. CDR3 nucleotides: TGCGCCAGCAGCTTGGGGCAGAGCACAGATACGCAGTATTTT. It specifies CASSLGQSTDTQYF.

The CDR3 loop is CASSFLTSMTDTQYF. CDR3 bases: TGTGCCAGCAGTTTTTTAACTAGTATGACAGATACGCAGTATTTT. This chain links TRBV28 with TRBJ2-3, with D possibly being TRBD2 (5 bases). V was pared by 3 bases and J by 3 bases, with 13 bases between. The germline V gene encodes CDR1 MDHEN and CDR2 SYDVKM. CDR3 length equals 15 residues.

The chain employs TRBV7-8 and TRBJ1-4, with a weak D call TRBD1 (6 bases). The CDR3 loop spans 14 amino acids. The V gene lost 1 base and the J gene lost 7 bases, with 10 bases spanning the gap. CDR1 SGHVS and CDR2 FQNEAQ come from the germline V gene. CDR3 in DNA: TGTGCCAGCAGCTTAGACAGGGAAAGTGAAAAACTGTTTTTT. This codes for CASSLDRESEKLFF.

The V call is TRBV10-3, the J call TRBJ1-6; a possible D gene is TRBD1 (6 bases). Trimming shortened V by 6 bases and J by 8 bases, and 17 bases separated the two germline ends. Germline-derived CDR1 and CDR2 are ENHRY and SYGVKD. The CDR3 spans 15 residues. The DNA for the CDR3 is TGTGCCATCAGGCCGGAAGGGACACCGGATTCACCCCTCCACTTT. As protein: CAIRPEGTPDSPLHF.

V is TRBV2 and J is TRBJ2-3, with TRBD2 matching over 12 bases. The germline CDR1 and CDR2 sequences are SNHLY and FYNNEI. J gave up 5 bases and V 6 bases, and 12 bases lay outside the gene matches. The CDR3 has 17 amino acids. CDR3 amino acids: CASSKGLAGGHEDTQYF. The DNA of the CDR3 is TGTGCCAGCAGCAAAGGGCTAGCGGGAGGGCATGAAGATACGCAGTATTTT. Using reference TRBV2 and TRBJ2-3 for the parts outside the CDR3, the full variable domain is EPEVTQTPSHQVTQMGQEVILRCVPISNHLYFYWYRQILGQKVEFLVSFYNNEISEKSEIFDDQFSVERPDGSNFTLKIRSTKLEDSAMYFCASSKGLAGGHEDTQYFGPGTRLTVL.

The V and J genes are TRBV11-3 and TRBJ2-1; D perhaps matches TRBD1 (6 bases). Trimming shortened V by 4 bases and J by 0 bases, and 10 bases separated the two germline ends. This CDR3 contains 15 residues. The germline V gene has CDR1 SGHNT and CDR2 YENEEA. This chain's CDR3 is CASSSRQDSYNEQFF. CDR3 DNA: TGTGCCAGCAGCTCAAGACAGGACTCCTACAATGAGCAGTTCTTC.

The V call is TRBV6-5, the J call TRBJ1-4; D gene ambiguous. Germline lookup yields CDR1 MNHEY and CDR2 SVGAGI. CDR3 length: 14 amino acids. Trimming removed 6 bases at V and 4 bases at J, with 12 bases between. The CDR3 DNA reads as TGTGCCAGCAGCCCCGCGAACCTTAATGAAAAACTGTTTTTT. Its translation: CASSPANLNEKLFF.

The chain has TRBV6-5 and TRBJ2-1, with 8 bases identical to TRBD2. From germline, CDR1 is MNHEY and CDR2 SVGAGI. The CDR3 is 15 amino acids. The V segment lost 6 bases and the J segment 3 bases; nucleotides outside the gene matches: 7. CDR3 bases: TGTGCCAGCAGCCCCTTAGCGGGACTCTACAATGAGCAGTTCTTC. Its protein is CASSPLAGLYNEQFF.

The CDR3 region has the DNA TGTGCTAGTGGTTTGAGGACTAGCGGGGGGGCCGACGGGGAGCTGTTTTTT. Translated, it gives CASGLRTSGGADGELFF. The chain is built from TRBV12-5 and TRBJ2-2; 15 bases fit TRBD2. J gave up 7 bases and V 2 bases, and 5 bases lay outside the gene matches. Germline-derived CDR1 and CDR2 are LGHNT and FRNRAP. The CDR3 loop spans 17 amino acids.